This entry is about one T cell receptor beta chain. The data were taken from a study of blood T cell repertoires in COVID-19. Study-wide context: Samples representing acute and convalescent COVID-19 were sourced from the United States, Italy and Spain. Nucleic acid was either cDNA or gDNA, and it came from T cells, B-cell-depleted T cells, or PBMCs.

There are 12 residues in the CDR3. Germline V gene sequence: CDR1 SEHNR, CDR2 FQNEAQ (reference sequence). V was cut by 3 bases and J by 2 bases, with 5 bases left in between. Libraries were prepared by immunoSEQ multiplex PCR; TCRdb keeps only in-frame clonotypes and omits some of them. The data show 150,000 to 200,000 clones, with roughly 79% seen just once and around 12% held by the top ten. The chain uses TRBV7-9 and TRBJ2-7; D ambiguous. This TCR derives from a woman at least 80 years old with COVID-19, enrolled during active disease. The specimen sequenced was peripheral blood. CDR3 in DNA: TGTGCCAGCAGCTTTGGCCCCTACGAGCAGTACTTC. It specifies CASSFGPYEQYF.